The sequence of this T cell receptor (beta chain) was determined in a study of response to subunit inactivated influenza vaccine. Study observations and caveats: The authors proposed limited new T cell recruitment per seasonal influenza vaccination.

One entry per CDR3 protein, called by TCRdb with MiXCR from the RT-PCR reads. The table includes some 500,000 distinct CDR3 sequences, more than 15% detected once. The CDR3 is made up of 17 amino acids. The germline CDR1 and CDR2 sequences are LGHNA and YNFKEQ. Losses at the gene ends were 1 base for V and 1 base for J; bases not matched to a gene: 5. As for this clonotype: Its antigen is still unknown.

Sequenced material: CD4+ T cells sorted from PBMCs, taken around 25 months after vaccination. The chain couples TRBV4-2 to TRBJ2-2; 8 bases are a match to TRBD2. This clonotype originated in a man aged 50-75 years who received an inactivated influenza vaccine. The CDR3 DNA is TGTGCCAGCAGCCAAGTTGGACTAGCCCAGAACACCGGGGAGCTGTTTTTT. Translating it yields CASSQVGLAQNTGELFF.